This passage covers 2 T cell receptor beta chains from one sample sequenced in a study of blood T cell repertoires in COVID-19. Profiled with immunoSEQ multiplex PCR; TCRdb holds only in-frame clones, not every one. The profile shows roughly 92,000 clones, roughly nine tenths of them singletons. Sequenced sample: peripheral blood. The receptor source for this set is a man between 50 and 59 years old with acute or convalescent COVID-19.

V gene TRBV20-1 combines with J gene TRBJ2-7, with D perhaps matching TRBD1 (6 bases). Trimming stripped 3 bases from V and 4 bases from J, with 10 bases between. The CDR3 is 12 amino acids. The V gene's germline CDR1 is DFQATT and CDR2 SNEGSKA (reference sequence). CDR3 residues: CSASPQGYEQYF. The CDR3 region has the DNA TGCAGTGCTAGTCCACAGGGTTACGAGCAGTACTTC.

V gene TRBV2 combines with J gene TRBJ2-7; perhaps TRBD1 as D (6 bases). CDR1 and CDR2 (germline): SNHLY, FYNNEI. This CDR3 has 14 residues. The germline V and J ends were trimmed by 6 bases and 5 bases, with 17 bases remaining between them. CDR3 bases: TGTGCCAGCAGCGCAACAGGGTGGAGGAACGAGCAGTACTTC. Translated, it gives CASSATGWRNEQYF.